This T cell receptor beta chain was recovered during a study of T cells in Graves' hyperthyroidism and ophthalmopathy (dated by TCRdb to about 2019). Context from the whole study: Peripheral blood samples were taken at the time of initial diagnosis, prior to any treatment. To identify distinguishing TCR V-J signatures, a discovery cohort of roughly 100 patients was used, comprising 43 with Graves' ophthalmopathy and some 60 with stable Graves' hyperthyroidism. Whether ophthalmopathy could be predicted prospectively was tested in an independent validation cohort made up of 18 to 20 hyperthyroidism patients plus 17 patients who later progressed to ophthalmopathy. The 95 to 100 discovery patients were divided at random into training and test sets in a 7:3 ratio. In several Graves' hyperthyroidism patients, the study also compared T-cell repertoires from thyroid tissue with T-cell repertoires from blood. Once sampling was done, hyperthyroidism patients were given methimazole at a starting dose of 30 mg daily, whereas ophthalmopathy patients were given high-dose intravenous methylprednisolone. TCR Vbeta CDR3 sequencing of roughly 140 peripheral blood samples (roughly 43 ophthalmopathy, under 80 hyperthyroidism and about 17 progressor patients) is reported in the paper.

Ophthalmopathy patients had moderately to severely active disease, with a Clinical Activity Score of 3 or more, a NOSPECS grade of 4 or more, and a disease duration of less than 3 months. The study excluded patients with uncontrolled infections, other autoimmune diseases, pregnancy or lactation. Diagnoses were established on the basis of clinical symptoms, serum thyroxine and TRAb, thyroid ultrasound, and orbital computed tomography. PBMCs were isolated from 8 to 10 ml of fresh peripheral blood by Ficoll-Paque density gradient centrifugation. Trizol reagent was used to extract total RNA, and RNA quality was then checked on an Agilent 2100 Bioanalyzer. The paper's findings and limits, for the study overall: In validation, the model predicted progression to ophthalmopathy with 65% to 71% sensitivity and 72% to 75% specificity, a median of about six months before onset. No statistical method was used to set the sample size in advance, and investigators knew the group allocation. Most expanded thyroid clonotypes (frequency above 0.001) were also detected in blood, a finding suggesting that blood repertoires may reflect thyroid immune responses. A 13 V-J signature model separated ophthalmopathy from stable hyperthyroidism, with nearly 90% sensitivity and about 81% specificity in cross-validation and 80%/75% in testing.

The TCR beta CDR3 regions were amplified from RNA transcripts. The TCR CDR3 was subjected to a first round of RT-PCR using the HTBI primer set and the Qiagen OneStep RT-PCR kit. The libraries were constructed in a second round of multiplex PCR and then size-selected and purified. Libraries were sequenced paired-end with 100 bp reads on an Illumina HiSeq2000. Turning to the authors' computational methods: SOAPnuke was used to process the raw data, removing reads that contained adapters or uncalled bases, had a mean Phred below 15, or lacked an exact match to the constant primer or identifier. COPE v1.2.5 was used to merge the high-quality paired reads, and each unique nucleotide sequence was defined as a clonotype. Clonotypes were aligned to IMGT TRBV, TRBD and TRBJ reference segments using MiTCR v1.1. Only V-J combinations with frequency above 0.0001, covering 99% to 99.2% of repertoires, were analysed. A TCS score was defined as the ratio of F50 (clonal expansion) to E x V (chaos), with BLOSUM62-based TCRdist applied between CDR3 peptides within each V-J. Welch's t-statistics and random forest reduced fewer than 550 V-J features to some 14, which were used in a naive Bayes classifier (R e1071). TCRdb passed the public sequencing reads through fastp at Q25 and MiXCR, retaining productive beta sequences. Here each entry gathers all rows of one CDR3 protein and keeps the most common genes and DNA. In this record, the V and J calls reflect TCRdb's handling and not the investigators' own analysis. The table for this sample lists 560,000 or so distinct CDR3 sequences; approximately 20% of them were counted only once. The top ten clones comprise about 50% of the sample.

The CDR3 contains 14 residues, cysteine and phenylalanine counted. Just the 42-base CDR3 DNA is kept, in frame starting at base 1. V drops 3 bases and J drops 5 bases, leaving 13 bases in between. About this clonotype: Its antigen remains undetermined. Base-call qualities are not available, and no considerably larger clone is one nucleotide away.

Sequenced material: blood. The sequence was obtained from a man between 40 and 49 years old with Graves' ophthalmopathy. The sequence links TRBV12-3 or TRBV12-4 to TRBJ1-1; TRBD1 is a weak D gene call, 5 bases matching. This receptor has the CDR3 CASSFRERGTEAFF. The nucleotides read TGTGCCAGCAGTTTCAGGGAGAGAGGGACTGAAGCTTTCTTT.